Following are 2 T cell receptor beta chains from one sample sequenced in a study of shared clonotypes between healthy human individuals. TCRdb's copy holds only in-frame clones and misses some; the assay was immunoSEQ multiplex PCR. The sample includes about half a million clones, approximately 85% of them seen just once. Sequenced input: PBMCs. The receptors come from a woman aged 35 to 49 in good health. Some clones in this sample may be carry-over from other donors' samples.

The chain combines TRBV7-2 with TRBJ2-5; TRBD2 might be the D (7 bases). Germline CDR1 and CDR2: SGHTA and FQGNSA. V was pared by 5 bases and J by 3 bases, with 13 bases between. The CDR3 is made up of 14 amino acids. CDR3 region: CASSPPGGEETQYF. As DNA, the CDR3 is TGTGCCAGCAGCCCCCCGGGGGGCGAAGAGACCCAGTACTTC.

The rearrangement links TRBV5-6 to TRBJ2-2; no definite D call. Trimming removed 3 bases at V and 1 base at J, with 1 base between. The CDR3 has 12 amino acids. Germline V lookup: CDR1 SGHDT, CDR2 YYEEEE. For the CDR3, the DNA is TGTGCCAGCAGCTGGAACACCGGGGAGCTGTTTTTT. This translates into CASSWNTGELFF.